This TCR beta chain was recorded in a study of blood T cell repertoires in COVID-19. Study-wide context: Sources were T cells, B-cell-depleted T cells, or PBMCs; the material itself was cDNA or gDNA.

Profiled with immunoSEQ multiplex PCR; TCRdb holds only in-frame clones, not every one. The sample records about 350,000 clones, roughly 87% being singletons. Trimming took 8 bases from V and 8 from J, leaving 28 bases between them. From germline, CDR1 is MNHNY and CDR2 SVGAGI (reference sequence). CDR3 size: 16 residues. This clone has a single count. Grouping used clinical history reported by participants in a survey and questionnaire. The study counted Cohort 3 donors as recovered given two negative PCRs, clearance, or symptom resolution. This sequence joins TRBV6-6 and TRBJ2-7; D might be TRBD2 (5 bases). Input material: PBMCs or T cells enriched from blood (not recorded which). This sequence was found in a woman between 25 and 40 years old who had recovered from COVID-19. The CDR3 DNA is TGTGCCAGCGCAATCGCGGGCAGCCGAGGTATCGAGCAGCAGTACTTC. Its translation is CASAIAGSRGIEQQYF.